The 24 T cell receptor beta chains below come from one sample, sequenced in a study of T cells expressing NK-cell markers. From the 5' RACE reads, TCRdb lists one entry per CDR3 protein and no DNA. The sample has about 260,000 distinct CDR3 sequences; the top ten hold around 0.4%. Sequencing input: blood T cells: a sorted CD56 or NKG2C T cell subset, CD4+ or CD8+ T cells, or bulk PBMC T cells (not recorded which). The receptors were sampled from a man aged 18 to 29 in good health.

V usage is TRBV11-1 and J usage is TRBJ2-1; TCRdb gives TRBD1 as the D gene, but with no DNA this cannot be confirmed. Germline V gives CDR1 SGHAT, CDR2 FQDESV (reference sequence). This CDR3 has 16 amino acids. The CDR3 sequence is CASSLAMSGTHNEQFF.

V gene TRBV28 combines with J gene TRBJ2-5; absent DNA, TCRdb's TRBD2 call cannot be checked. The CDR3 runs to 14 residues. The germline CDR1 and CDR2 sequences are MDHEN and SYDVKM. The CDR3 loop reads CASKDGGSRKTQYF.

The rearrangement uses TRBV12-3 or TRBV12-4 and TRBJ2-1; TCRdb selects TRBD2, and the lack of DNA leaves this call unchecked. The CDR3 is 17 amino acids. Here the CDR3 reads CASSLSIGASVGNEQFF.

The chain recombines TRBV12-3 or TRBV12-4 with TRBJ2-2; the D gene TCRdb calls, TRBD2, cannot be checked with no DNA. The CDR3 covers 17 residues. The chain's CDR3 is CASSSPGLAGIWGELFF.

The chain is built from TRBV18 and TRBJ2-5; TCRdb proposes TRBD1, but this gene call is untestable without DNA. The CDR3 runs 14 residues. The germline V gene has CDR1 KGHSH and CDR2 LQKENI. The CDR3 is CASSPAGRGETQYF.

This CDR3 reads CASSTLNGANVLTF. This chain connects TRBV5-1 to TRBJ2-6. The CDR3 consists of 14 residues. The germline V gene encodes CDR1 SGHRS and CDR2 YFSETQ.

The chain recombines TRBV6-5 with TRBJ2-3; checking the TCRdb D call of TRBD1 is not possible without DNA. The germline CDR1 and CDR2 sequences are MNHEY and SVGAGI. The CDR3 totals 14 residues. The CDR3 sequence: CASRPGLAPDTQYF.

This sequence joins TRBV6-5 and TRBJ2-1; the TRBD1 assignment by TCRdb is unverifiable without DNA. The CDR3 extends over 16 amino acids. CDR1 and CDR2 from the germline V gene are MNHEY and SVGAGI. The CDR3 here is CASSSTAGTGGNEQFF.

The V gene is TRBV9, the J gene TRBJ2-5; TCRdb names TRBD1, which stays unverified in the absence of DNA. Germline V gene sequence: CDR1 SGDLS, CDR2 YYNGEE. CDR3 length equals 16 residues. CDR3 in amino acids: CASSVGWTGGRETQYF. The variable domain in full, with the rest retrieved from reference TRBV9 and TRBJ2-5, is DSGVTQTPKHLITATGQRVTLRCSPRSGDLSVYWYQQSLDQGLQFLIQYYNGEERAKGNILERFSAQQFPDLHSELNLSSLELGDSALYFCASSVGWTGGRETQYFGPGTRLLVL.

The CDR3: CAIRDRREGVYEQYF. This sequence joins TRBV10-3 and TRBJ2-7; TCRdb selects TRBD2, and the lack of DNA leaves this call unchecked. This CDR3 has 15 amino acids. Germline loops: CDR1 ENHRY, CDR2 SYGVKD.

This chain links TRBV7-9 with TRBJ1-6; TCRdb calls TRBD1, which cannot be checked without DNA. Germline values: CDR1 SEHNR, CDR2 FQNEAQ (reference sequence). This CDR3 has 15 residues. CDR3 in amino acids: CASPPGNSYNSPLHF.

The CDR3 here is CASSLSRDRGYEQYF. V usage is TRBV12-3 or TRBV12-4 and J usage is TRBJ2-7; lacking DNA, the TRBD1 call made by TCRdb goes unchecked. The CDR3 runs 15 residues.

The chain has TRBV30 and TRBJ2-5; without DNA, the TCRdb call of TRBD1 cannot be checked. The CDR3 is made up of 12 amino acids. The germline CDR1 and CDR2 sequences are GTSNPN and SVGIG (reference sequence). The CDR3 is CAWSAGTETQYF.

The chain uses TRBV9 and TRBJ1-4. The CDR3 sequence is 13 residues long. CDR1 and CDR2 (germline): SGDLS, YYNGEE. CDR3 sequence: CASSVDFNEKLFF.

V gene TRBV5-1 combines with J gene TRBJ2-1; absent DNA, TCRdb's TRBD2 call cannot be checked. The CDR3 covers 12 residues. The germline V gene has CDR1 SGHRS and CDR2 YFSETQ. CDR3 in amino acids: CASRLLGNEQFF.

J is TRBJ1-3 and V is TRBV10-3. The length of the CDR3 is 12 residues. CDR1 is ENHRY, CDR2 SYGVKD, per germline. The CDR3 here is CATSGLGNTIYF.

The genes are TRBV5-1 and TRBJ2-7. CDR3 length: 12 residues. Germline CDR1 and CDR2: SGHRS and YFSETQ. The CDR3 is CASSLERYEQYF.

The rearrangement links TRBV20-1 to TRBJ2-7; TCRdb gives TRBD1 as the D gene, but with no DNA this cannot be confirmed. The CDR3 is made up of 15 amino acids. The germline V gene encodes CDR1 DFQATT and CDR2 SNEGSKA (reference sequence). CDR3 sequence: CSARPRTGQAYEQYF.

The chain links TRBV20-1 to TRBJ2-1; TCRdb lists TRBD1, though no DNA is available to test this call. The CDR3 is 15 amino acids. Germline V gene lookup returns CDR1 DFQATT and CDR2 SNEGSKA (reference sequence). The CDR3 loop reads CSARDPGQGPNEQFF.

The V call is TRBV6-1, the J call TRBJ2-1; TCRdb calls TRBD1, which cannot be checked without DNA. The CDR3 has 15 residues. Germline V gene sequence: CDR1 MNHNS, CDR2 SASEGT. This CDR3 reads CASSRGGTGVMEQFF.

The chain combines TRBV6-1 with TRBJ1-2; with no DNA, the TCRdb D assignment of TRBD1 cannot be verified. Germline lookup yields CDR1 MNHNS and CDR2 SASEGT. This CDR3 region has 13 residues. The CDR3 spells CASGQTPNYGYTF.

The V gene is TRBV18, the J gene TRBJ2-1; TCRdb proposes TRBD2, but this gene call is untestable without DNA. Germline CDR1 and CDR2: KGHSH and LQKENI. The CDR3 spans 14 residues. The chain's CDR3 is CASSPVKLADEQFF.

The chain recombines TRBV12-3 or TRBV12-4 with TRBJ1-1; without DNA, the TCRdb call of TRBD1 cannot be checked. This CDR3 comprises 13 residues. CDR3 sequence: CASSLTQGSEAFF.

The rearrangement uses TRBV29-1 and TRBJ1-2. Per germline, CDR1 SQVTM and CDR2 ANQGSEA. This CDR3 has 13 residues. The CDR3 sequence is CSVEMAGYYGYTF.